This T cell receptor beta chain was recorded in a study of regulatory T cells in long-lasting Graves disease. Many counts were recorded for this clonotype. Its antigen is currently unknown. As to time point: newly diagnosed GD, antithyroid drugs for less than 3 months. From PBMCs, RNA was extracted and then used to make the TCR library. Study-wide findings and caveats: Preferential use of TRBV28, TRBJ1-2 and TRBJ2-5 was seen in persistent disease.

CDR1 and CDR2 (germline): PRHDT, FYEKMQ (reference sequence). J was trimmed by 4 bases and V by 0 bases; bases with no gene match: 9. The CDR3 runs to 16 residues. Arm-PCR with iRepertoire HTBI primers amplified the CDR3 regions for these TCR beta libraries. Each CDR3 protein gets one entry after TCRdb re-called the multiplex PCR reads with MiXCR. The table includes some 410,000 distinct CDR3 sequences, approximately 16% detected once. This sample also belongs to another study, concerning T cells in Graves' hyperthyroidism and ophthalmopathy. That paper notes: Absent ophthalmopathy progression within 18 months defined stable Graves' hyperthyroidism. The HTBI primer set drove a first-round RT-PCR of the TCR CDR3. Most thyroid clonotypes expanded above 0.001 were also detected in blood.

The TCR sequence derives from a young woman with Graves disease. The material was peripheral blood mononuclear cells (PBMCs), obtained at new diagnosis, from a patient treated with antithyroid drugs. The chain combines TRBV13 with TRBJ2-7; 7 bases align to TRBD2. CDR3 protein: CASSLGGGMVRYEQYF. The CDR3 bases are TGTGCCAGCAGCTTAGGGGGGGGGATGGTCCGGTACGAGCAGTACTTC. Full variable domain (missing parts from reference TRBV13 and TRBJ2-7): AAGVIQSPRHLIKEKRETATLKCYPIPRHDTVYWYQQGPGQDPQFLISFYEKMQSDKGSIPDRFSAQQFSDYHSELNMSSLELGDSALYFCASSLGGGMVRYEQYFGPGTRLTVT.